The clone carrying this T cell receptor beta chain has only a few counts. What it binds is not known. Primers used in a second PCR of about 7 to 12 cycles were a sample-barcoded 5' primer and a J-beta primer mix. Researchers report that a template-switch adaptor with 12 random nucleotides tagged each cDNA molecule. All samples yielded 2.5 million or more CDR3-containing paired-end reads. TCRdb reprocessed the 5' RACE reads with MiXCR, giving one entry per CDR3 protein. This table holds under 850,000 distinct CDR3 sequences, approximately 35% found once. The data stem from a study of blood T cells in healthy people across ages. Study-wide results and caveats: Age showed a roughly linear inverse relationship with TCR beta diversity per million T cells. Compared with aged donors, long-lived donors showed fewer expanded clones, suggesting selection.

The specimen sequenced was blood. The source is a man younger than 35 in good health.

CDR3 nucleotide sequence: TGTGCCAGCAGCTTAGAACAGGGGGCTAGCTATGGCTACACCTTC. As protein: CASSLEQGASYGYTF. This rearrangement joins TRBV7-9 to TRBJ1-2; 9 bases line up with TRBD1. The CDR3 runs to 15 residues. Trimming cost V 1 base and J 4 bases; bases outside gene matches: 4. Germline V gene data show CDR1 as SEHNR and CDR2 as FQNEAQ (reference sequence).